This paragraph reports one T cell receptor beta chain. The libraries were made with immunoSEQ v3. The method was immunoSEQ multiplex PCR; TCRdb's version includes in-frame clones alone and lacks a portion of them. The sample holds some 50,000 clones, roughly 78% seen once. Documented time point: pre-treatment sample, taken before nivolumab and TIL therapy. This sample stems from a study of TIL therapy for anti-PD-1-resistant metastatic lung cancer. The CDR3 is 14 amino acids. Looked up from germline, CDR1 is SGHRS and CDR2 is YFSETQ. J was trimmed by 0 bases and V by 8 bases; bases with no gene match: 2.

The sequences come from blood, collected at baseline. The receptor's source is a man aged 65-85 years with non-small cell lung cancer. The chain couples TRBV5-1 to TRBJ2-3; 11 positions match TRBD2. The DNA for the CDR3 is TGCGCCAGTAGGACTAGCGGGAGCACAGATACGCAGTATTTT. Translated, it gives CASRTSGSTDTQYF.